A single T cell receptor beta chain is shown here with its context. Its antigen is currently unknown. Pooling of second doses given at about 4 or about 12 weeks was done. This sample was included in a study of T cell responses to AZD1222 COVID-19 vaccine. General study findings and limits: Samples come after the peak T cell response, not at day 14. Possibly, clonal diversity was underestimated; donors were largely white British and included more females.

Clones were read by immunoSEQ multiplex PCR, and TCRdb kept only the in-frame ones, dropping some. The table includes roughly 18,000 clones, about three quarters detected once. This receptor was obtained from an adult who received the AZD1222 COVID-19 vaccine. The source was peripheral blood, collected 28 days after the second AZD1222 dose.

CDR3 loop: CASSIPGSSSYNEQFF. In DNA, the CDR3 is TGTGCCAGTAGTATTCCCGGTTCTAGCTCCTACAATGAGCAGTTCTTC. The rearrangement uses TRBV19 and TRBJ2-1, with no clear D. The CDR3 extends over 16 amino acids. CDR1 is LNHDA and CDR2 is SQIVND in the germline V gene (reference sequence). V was trimmed by 3 bases and J by 0 bases, leaving 12 bases between them.